This is a list of T cell receptor beta chains from one sample in a study of blood T cells in healthy people across ages. TCRdb independently ran MiXCR on the 5' RACE reads; one entry per CDR3 protein. This sample carries fewer than 900,000 distinct CDR3 sequences, around half of them seen once, and the ten largest clones take around 32%. Sequencing was carried out using blood. All receptors come from a woman aged 60-75 years in good health. The CDR3 runs from the conserved cysteine through the conserved F or W. The D gene is left open where the match is weak. Some rows have no size entry. The others give once, few or many, or a class for an expanded clone.

J,D,length,V,size,CDR3,DNA
TRBJ2-1,NA,15,TRBV7-2,NA,CASSTRVSSYNEQFF,TGTGCCAGCAGCACCCGAGTCAGCTCCTACAATGAGCAGTTCTTC
TRBJ1-2,NA,12,TRBV20-1,few,CSAGQINYGYTF,TGCAGTGCTGGACAGATCAACTATGGCTACACCTTC
TRBJ2-7,NA,14,TRBV15,few,CATSRDNGSGEQYF,TGTGCCACCAGCAGAGATAACGGGTCGGGCGAGCAGTACTTC
TRBJ1-5,TRBD1,14,TRBV29-1,once,CSVSTGSSNQPQHF,TGCAGCGTTTCGACAGGGAGTAGCAATCAGCCCCAGCATTTT
TRBJ2-1,TRBD2,16,TRBV5-1,many,CASSPTSGRAYNEQFF,TGTGCCAGCAGCCCCACTAGCGGGAGGGCCTACAATGAGCAGTTCTTC
TRBJ2-7,TRBD1,15,TRBV2,few,CASSDVWDRFYEQYF,TGTGCCAGCAGCGATGTTTGGGACAGGTTCTACGAGCAGTACTTC
TRBJ2-1,NA,13,TRBV5-4,NA,CARSTLTTDEQFF,TGTGCCCGCAGCACCCTCACAACGGATGAGCAGTTCTTC
TRBJ1-2,NA,15,TRBV4-3,NA,CASSQDRGVGYGYTF,TGCGCCAGCAGCCAAGATCGAGGGGTCGGCTATGGCTACACCTTC
TRBJ2-7,TRBD2,16,TRBV28,once,CASSWTSGRDSYEQYF,TGTGCCAGCAGTTGGACTAGCGGGAGGGATTCCTACGAGCAGTACTTC
TRBJ2-5,NA,13,TRBV6-6,few,CASSYSVKETQYF,TGTGCCAGCAGTTACTCCGTAAAGGAGACCCAGTACTTC
TRBJ1-2,NA,12,TRBV5-6,few,CASSFLRGGYTF,TGTGCCAGCAGCTTTTTGCGGGGTGGCTACACCTTC
TRBJ2-2,NA,16,TRBV5-5,few,CASSLARGVDNGELFF,TGTGCCAGCAGCTTGGCCAGGGGGGTTGATAACGGGGAGCTGTTTTTT
TRBJ2-1,NA,14,TRBV5-1,NA,CASSSGQKGNEQFF,TGCGCCAGCAGCTCAGGACAGAAGGGGAATGAGCAGTTCTTC
TRBJ2-5,TRBD1,12,TRBV2,NA,CASRDRGETQYF,TGTGCCAGCAGGGACAGGGGAGAGACCCAGTACTTC
TRBJ2-5,TRBD2,18,TRBV25-1,many,CASSGGTSGKTLAETQYF,TGTGCCAGCAGTGGGGGTACTAGCGGGAAAACCCTGGCGGAGACCCAGTACTTC
TRBJ2-2,NA,15,TRBV4-3,once,CASSQDLKNTGELFF,TGCGCCAGCAGCCAAGACCTGAAGAACACCGGGGAGCTGTTTTTT
TRBJ2-1,NA,13,TRBV28,NA,CASSLFLYNEQFF,TGTGCCAGCAGTTTGTTCCTCTACAATGAGCAGTTCTTC
TRBJ2-3,NA,13,TRBV18,NA,CASASGGTDTQYF,TGTGCCAGCGCCTCAGGGGGGACAGATACGCAGTATTTT
TRBJ1-6,TRBD1,16,TRBV4-1,NA,CASSQEGQPLNSPLHF,TGCGCCAGCAGCCAAGAGGGACAGCCTTTAAATTCACCCCTCCACTTT
TRBJ1-6,TRBD1,14,TRBV12-3/TRBV12-4,NA,CASIRQGENSPLHF,TGTGCCAGCATACGACAGGGGGAGAATTCACCCCTCCACTTT
TRBJ2-7,TRBD2,16,TRBV7-8,NA,CASSPQTSGTSYEQYF,TGTGCCAGCAGCCCCCAGACTAGCGGGACTTCCTACGAGCAGTACTTC
TRBJ2-7,TRBD2,14,TRBV27,few,CASSGLAGVYEQYF,TGTGCCAGCAGTGGACTAGCGGGTGTATACGAGCAGTACTTC
TRBJ2-1,TRBD1,14,TRBV20-1,NA,CSAKRQGGYNEQFF,TGCAGTGCAAAAAGACAGGGTGGCTACAATGAGCAGTTCTTC
TRBJ2-1,TRBD2,16,TRBV24-1,NA,CATSDSARESVGEQFF,TGTGCCACCAGTGATTCGGCGCGGGAGTCAGTTGGTGAGCAGTTCTTC
TRBJ1-2,TRBD1,14,TRBV7-2,few,CASSTRQGNYGYTF,TGTGCCAGCAGCACCCGACAGGGAAACTATGGCTACACCTTC
TRBJ2-3,TRBD2,17,TRBV7-9,many,CASSLEGLAGFTDTQYF,TGTGCCAGCAGCTTAGAGGGACTAGCGGGTTTCACAGATACGCAGTATTTT
TRBJ2-7,TRBD1,12,TRBV28,NA,CASLRGSYEQYF,TGTGCCAGCCTCAGGGGGTCCTACGAGCAGTACTTC
TRBJ2-5,NA,15,TRBV20-1,NA,CSATSGTRSGETQYF,TGCAGTGCTACTTCCGGGACCAGGTCGGGAGAGACCCAGTACTTC
TRBJ2-1,TRBD1,16,TRBV18,NA,CASSPIRDRGVNEQFF,TGTGCCAGCTCACCAATTCGGGACAGGGGGGTCAATGAGCAGTTCTTC
TRBJ2-1,TRBD2,17,TRBV7-2,few,CASSSPSGSRGSNEQFF,TGTGCCAGCAGCTCCCCTAGCGGGAGCAGGGGTAGCAATGAGCAGTTCTTC
TRBJ2-5,TRBD2,13,TRBV20-1,NA,CSASTSGSNEQYF,TGCAGTGCTTCGACTAGCGGGAGTAATGAGCAGTACTTC
TRBJ2-7,TRBD2,20,TRBV9,NA,CASSPSPLAGGPRSYNEQYF,TGTGCCAGCAGCCCCAGCCCACTAGCGGGAGGGCCTAGGTCCTACAATGAGCAGTACTTC
TRBJ1-1,NA,15,TRBV7-3,NA,CASSLMQGPGTEAFF,TGTGCCAGCAGCTTAATGCAGGGCCCTGGGACTGAAGCTTTCTTT
TRBJ2-3,TRBD2,15,TRBV2,NA,CASKRASGSTDTQYF,TGTGCCAGCAAAAGGGCTAGCGGCAGCACAGATACGCAGTATTTT
TRBJ2-1,NA,14,TRBV5-1,once,CASSFYPAYNEQFF,TGCGCCAGCAGCTTTTATCCAGCCTACAATGAGCAGTTCTTC
TRBJ1-1,NA,13,TRBV7-2,NA,CASSVGRDTEAFF,TGTGCCAGCAGCGTAGGCAGGGACACTGAAGCTTTCTTT
TRBJ2-5,TRBD1,13,TRBV29-1,few,CSVERGLGETQYF,TGCAGCGTTGAAAGGGGGCTTGGAGAGACCCAGTACTTC
TRBJ2-7,NA,16,TRBV4-1,NA,CASSQDAGEASYEQYF,TGCGCCAGCAGCCAAGATGCAGGGGAGGCTTCCTACGAGCAGTACTTC
TRBJ1-2,TRBD1,13,TRBV7-2,many,CASSVGQGYGYTF,TGTGCCAGCAGCGTAGGACAGGGCTATGGCTACACCTTC
TRBJ2-1,NA,16,TRBV12-3/TRBV12-4,NA,CASSFRGSGQYNEQFF,TGTGCCAGCAGTTTTCGGGGGAGCGGACAATACAATGAGCAGTTCTTC
TRBJ2-7,NA,14,TRBV20-1,NA,CSASPSVGSYEQYF,TGCAGTGCGTCTCCCTCGGTGGGTTCCTACGAGCAGTACTTC
TRBJ2-5,NA,17,TRBV4-3,NA,CASSQDLEDQVGNEQYF,TGCGCCAGCAGCCAAGATCTGGAGGACCAGGTGGGCAATGAGCAGTACTTC
TRBJ2-7,TRBD1,16,TRBV27,NA,CASSIRSGTGAYEQYF,TGTGCCAGCAGTATTCGCTCCGGGACAGGGGCCTACGAGCAGTACTTC
TRBJ1-5,NA,13,TRBV16,NA,CASSQFRDQPQHF,TGTGCCAGCAGCCAATTTAGAGATCAGCCCCAGCATTTT
TRBJ1-2,TRBD1,13,TRBV7-2,few,CASSADRDYGYTF,TGTGCCAGCAGCGCTGACAGGGATTATGGCTACACCTTC
TRBJ2-1,TRBD1,15,TRBV24-1,NA,CATSDRQGRHNEQFF,TGTGCCACCAGTGACCGACAGGGGCGACACAATGAGCAGTTCTTC
TRBJ2-1,NA,15,TRBV4-3,many,CASSPRTSSYNEQFF,TGCGCCAGCAGCCCTAGGACGTCCTCCTACAATGAGCAGTTCTTC
TRBJ1-2,NA,13,TRBV6-2/TRBV6-3,NA,CASSYKLWVGYTF,TGTGCCAGCAGTTACAAGCTTTGGGTTGGCTACACCTTC
TRBJ2-1,TRBD2,18,TRBV5-6,few,CASSFSLAGLADLREQFF,TGTGCCAGCAGCTTCTCGCTTGCGGGACTAGCGGACCTAAGGGAGCAGTTCTTC
TRBJ1-4,TRBD1,14,TRBV2,NA,CASRPVQGNEKLFF,TGTGCCAGCAGGCCGGTACAGGGGAATGAAAAACTGTTTTTT
TRBJ1-1,NA,15,TRBV20-1,few,CSATTPTGRTTEAFF,TGCAGTGCTACGACCCCGACAGGTCGGACCACTGAAGCTTTCTTT
TRBJ2-7,NA,14,TRBV6-4,NA,CASSDSSVRGEQYF,TGTGCCAGCAGTGACTCAAGTGTCCGTGGTGAGCAGTACTTC